This T cell receptor beta chain was found in a study of OX40 agonist ivuxolimab in advanced cancers. For the study in its entirety: Ivuxolimab was an agonistic, fully human IgG2 monoclonal antibody directed against OX40 (CD134), a costimulatory receptor. Intravenous ivuxolimab was administered to patients every 2 weeks at six dose levels: 0.01, 0.1, 0.3, 1.5, 3 and 10 mg/kg. Of the 50 to 55 dose-escalation patients, hepatocellular carcinoma was present in about 20, melanoma in approximately 15, renal cell carcinoma in 9 and head and neck cancer in 9. A male proportion of 75% to 85% and a mean age of roughly 58 years, ranging from about 23 to 90, were recorded for the dose-escalation cohort. Patients were allowed to have had prior anti-PD-1, anti-PD-L1 or anti-CTLA-4 therapy, and approximately 40% of the dose-escalation patients had previously received checkpoint inhibitors. Partial responses were achieved by three dose-escalation patients, of whom one had hepatocellular carcinoma and two had cutaneous melanoma. Peripheral TCRbeta sequencing aimed to test whether ivuxolimab altered TCR sequence diversity and caused clonal T-cell expansion. The paper covers the monotherapy dose-escalation part of the phase I ivuxolimab trial, which included N = 52 patients. What the authors observed across the whole study: The antigen specificity of the clonally expanded peripheral T cells was not determined. At doses of 0.1 to 3.0 mg/kg, clonal expansion of both CD4+ and CD8+ blood T cells was observed from baseline to week 6. Low levels of normalized T-cell clonal expansion were also seen in some patients who did not respond. In the 0.1-3.0 mg/kg groups, partial responders were among the patients with the lowest normalized peripheral clonal expansion, particularly in CD8+ T cells. After ivuxolimab, CD8+ T cells had more expanded clones than CD4+ T cells on average.

About this clone itself: This clone's antigen is unknown. The record has no base qualities; no much larger clone is one base away.

Patients with a history of autoimmune disease or receiving systemic immunosuppression were excluded from the trial. In every dose cohort, peripheral blood was drawn for TCR sequencing at baseline, cycle 4 day 1, and cycle 7 day 1. Samples came from an open-label, multicenter, first-in-human phase I dose-escalation trial of ivuxolimab. The trial enrolled adults with locally advanced or metastatic head and neck squamous cell, hepatocellular, melanoma or renal cell carcinoma. Before TCR sequencing, CD4+ T cells and CD8+ T cells from peripheral blood were sorted into separate populations. The CDR3 spans 15 residues, from the cysteine through the phenylalanine. The only DNA kept is the CDR3, 45 bases in frame from the first base. At the junction V is shortened by 3 bases and J by 0 bases, with 10 bases in between. Sequences SGDLS (CDR1) and YYNGEE (CDR2) are obtained from the germline V gene. For sequencing of the TCRbeta CDR3 region, genomic DNA was extracted from the sorted cells. TCRbeta CDR3 regions were sequenced using the immunoSEQ Assay. TCRdb took over this immuneACCESS table, retaining in-frame rearrangements with V and J assigned. Such tables are incomplete; in checked studies, under half of the missing clones stem from an unresolved V gene, and the remainder is unexplained. The sample includes under 25,000 clones, with 70% to 80% observed a single time. The ten largest clonotypes hold around 30% of the sample.

Sequencing used CD4+ or CD8+ T cells sorted from blood, obtained in a trial of the OX40 agonist ivuxolimab. The chain is made from TRBV9 and TRBJ2-1; the D gene is unclear. The clonotype was recovered from an adult with an advanced solid tumor such as melanoma, head and neck, liver or kidney cancer. The DNA sequence is TGTGCCAGCAGCGCTGGACGGAGCTCCTACAATGAGCAGTTCTTC. Its amino acids are CASSAGRSSYNEQFF.